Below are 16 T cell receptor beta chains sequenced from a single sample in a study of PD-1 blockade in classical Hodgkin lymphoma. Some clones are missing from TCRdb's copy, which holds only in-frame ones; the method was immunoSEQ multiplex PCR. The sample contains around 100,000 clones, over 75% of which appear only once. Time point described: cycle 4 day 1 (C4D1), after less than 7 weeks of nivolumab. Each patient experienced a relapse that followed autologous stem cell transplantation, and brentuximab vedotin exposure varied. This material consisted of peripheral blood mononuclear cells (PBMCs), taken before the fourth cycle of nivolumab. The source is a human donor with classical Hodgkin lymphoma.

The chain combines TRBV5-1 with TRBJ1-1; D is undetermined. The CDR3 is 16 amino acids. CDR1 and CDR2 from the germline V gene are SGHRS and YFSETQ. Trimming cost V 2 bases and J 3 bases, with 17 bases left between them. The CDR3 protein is CASSFGWEGEDTEAFF. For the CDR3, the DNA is TGCGCCAGCAGCTTCGGTTGGGAGGGAGAGGACACTGAAGCTTTCTTT.

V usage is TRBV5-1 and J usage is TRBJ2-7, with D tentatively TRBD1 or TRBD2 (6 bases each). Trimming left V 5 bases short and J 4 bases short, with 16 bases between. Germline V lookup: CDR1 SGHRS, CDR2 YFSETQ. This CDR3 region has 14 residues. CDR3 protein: CASSTWGAAYEQYF. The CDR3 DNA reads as TGCGCCAGCAGTACTTGGGGGGCAGCGTACGAGCAGTACTTC.

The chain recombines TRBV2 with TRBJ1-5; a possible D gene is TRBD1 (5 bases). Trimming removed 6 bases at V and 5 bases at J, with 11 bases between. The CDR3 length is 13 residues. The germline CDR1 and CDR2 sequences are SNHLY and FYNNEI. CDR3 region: CASRGTGDQPQHF. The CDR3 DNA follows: TGTGCCAGCAGGGGTACAGGAGATCAGCCCCAGCATTTT.

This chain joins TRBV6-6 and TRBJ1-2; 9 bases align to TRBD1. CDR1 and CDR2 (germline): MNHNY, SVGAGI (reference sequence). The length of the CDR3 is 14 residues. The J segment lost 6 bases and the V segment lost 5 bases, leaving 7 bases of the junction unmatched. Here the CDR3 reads CASSHPGTGNGYTF. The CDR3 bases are TGTGCCAGCAGTCATCCCGGGACAGGGAATGGCTACACCTTC.

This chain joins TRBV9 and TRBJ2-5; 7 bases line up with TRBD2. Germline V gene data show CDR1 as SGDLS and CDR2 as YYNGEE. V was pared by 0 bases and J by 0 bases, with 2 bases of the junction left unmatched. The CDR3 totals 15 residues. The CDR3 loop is CASSVGGGHQETQYF. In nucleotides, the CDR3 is TGTGCCAGCAGCGTAGGGGGGGGTCACCAAGAGACCCAGTACTTC.

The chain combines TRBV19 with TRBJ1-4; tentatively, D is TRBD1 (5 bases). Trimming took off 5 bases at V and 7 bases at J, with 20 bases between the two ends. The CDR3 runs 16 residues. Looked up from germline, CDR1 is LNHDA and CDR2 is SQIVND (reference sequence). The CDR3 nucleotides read TGTGCCAGTAGTTTCTCACCCTCCGACAGACCTGAAAAACTGTTTTTT. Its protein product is CASSFSPSDRPEKLFF.

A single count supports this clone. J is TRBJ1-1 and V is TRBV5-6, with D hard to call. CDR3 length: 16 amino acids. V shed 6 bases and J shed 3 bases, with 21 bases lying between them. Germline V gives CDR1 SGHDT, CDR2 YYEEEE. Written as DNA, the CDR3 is TGTGCCAGCACCTGGGTGAGGACCCTGAGGGACACTGAAGCTTTCTTT. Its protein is CASTWVRTLRDTEAFF.

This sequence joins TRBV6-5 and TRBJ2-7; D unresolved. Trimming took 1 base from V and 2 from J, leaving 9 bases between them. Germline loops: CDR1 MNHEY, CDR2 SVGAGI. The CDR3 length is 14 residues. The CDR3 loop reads CASSYWSRAYEQYF. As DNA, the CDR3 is TGTGCCAGCAGTTACTGGTCCCGGGCCTACGAGCAGTACTTC.

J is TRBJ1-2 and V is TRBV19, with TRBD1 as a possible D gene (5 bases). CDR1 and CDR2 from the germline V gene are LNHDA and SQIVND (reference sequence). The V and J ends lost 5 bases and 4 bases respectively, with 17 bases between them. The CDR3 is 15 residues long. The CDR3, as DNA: TGTGCCAGTAGTGTCAACCAGGGCAGAGGCTATGGCTACACCTTC. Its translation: CASSVNQGRGYGYTF.

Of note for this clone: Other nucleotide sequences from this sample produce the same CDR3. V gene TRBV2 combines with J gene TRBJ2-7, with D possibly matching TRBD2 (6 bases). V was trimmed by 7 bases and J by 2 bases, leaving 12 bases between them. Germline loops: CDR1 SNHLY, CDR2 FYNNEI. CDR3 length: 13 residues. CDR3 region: CASTPGEAYEQYF. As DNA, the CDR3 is TGTGCCAGCACTCCGGGGGAGGCCTACGAGCAGTACTTC.

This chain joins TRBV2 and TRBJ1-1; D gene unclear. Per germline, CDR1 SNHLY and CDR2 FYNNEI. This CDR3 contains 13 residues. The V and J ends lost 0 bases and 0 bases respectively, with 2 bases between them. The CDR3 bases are TGTGCCAGCAGTGAAGCCATGAACACTGAAGCTTTCTTT. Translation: CASSEAMNTEAFF.

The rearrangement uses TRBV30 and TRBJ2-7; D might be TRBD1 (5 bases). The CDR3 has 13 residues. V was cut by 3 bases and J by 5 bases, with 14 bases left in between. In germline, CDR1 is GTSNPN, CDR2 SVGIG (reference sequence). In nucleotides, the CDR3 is TGTGCCTGGAGCCGGCAGGGTGTTCACGAGCAGTACTTC. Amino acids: CAWSRQGVHEQYF. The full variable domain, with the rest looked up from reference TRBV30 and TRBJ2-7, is SQTIHQWPATLVQPVGSPLSLECTVEGTSNPNLYWYRQAAGRGLQLLFYSVGIGQISSEVPQNLSASRPQDRQFILSSKKLLLSDSGFYLCAWSRQGVHEQYFGPGTRLTVT.

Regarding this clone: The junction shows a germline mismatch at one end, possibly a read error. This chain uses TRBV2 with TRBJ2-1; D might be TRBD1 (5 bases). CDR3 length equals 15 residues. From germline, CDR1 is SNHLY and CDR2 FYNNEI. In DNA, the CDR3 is TGTGCCAGCAGCTTTGATAAGGGGCCCTATAATGAGCAGTTCTTC. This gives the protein CASSFDKGPYNEQFF. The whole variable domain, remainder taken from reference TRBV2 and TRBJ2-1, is EPEVTQTPSHQVTQMGQEVILRCVPISNHLYFYWYRQILGQKVEFLVSFYNNEISEKSEIFDDQFSVERPDGSNFTLKIRSTKLEDSAMYFCASSFDKGPYNEQFFGPGTRLTVL.

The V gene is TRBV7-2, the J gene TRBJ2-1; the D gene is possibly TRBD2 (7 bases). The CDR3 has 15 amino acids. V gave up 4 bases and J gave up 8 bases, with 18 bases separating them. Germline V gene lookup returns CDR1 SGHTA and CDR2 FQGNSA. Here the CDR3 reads CASSSPLGGGHEQFF. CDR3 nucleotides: TGTGCCAGCAGCTCTCCGCTGGGGGGGGGCCATGAGCAGTTCTTC.

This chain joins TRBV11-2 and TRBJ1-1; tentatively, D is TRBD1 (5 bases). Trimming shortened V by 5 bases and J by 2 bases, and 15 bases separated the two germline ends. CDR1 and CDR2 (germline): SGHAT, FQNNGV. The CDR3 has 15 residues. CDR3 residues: CASSPGGGGNTEAFF. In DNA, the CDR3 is TGTGCCAGCAGCCCCGGGGGTGGAGGCAACACTGAAGCTTTCTTT.

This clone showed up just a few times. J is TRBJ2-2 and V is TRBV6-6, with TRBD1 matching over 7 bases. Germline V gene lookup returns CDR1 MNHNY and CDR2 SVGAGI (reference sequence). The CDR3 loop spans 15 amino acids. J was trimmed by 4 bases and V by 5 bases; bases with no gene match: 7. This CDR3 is CASSRDRASTGELFF. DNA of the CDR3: TGTGCCAGCAGTAGAGACAGGGCCAGCACCGGGGAGCTGTTTTTT.